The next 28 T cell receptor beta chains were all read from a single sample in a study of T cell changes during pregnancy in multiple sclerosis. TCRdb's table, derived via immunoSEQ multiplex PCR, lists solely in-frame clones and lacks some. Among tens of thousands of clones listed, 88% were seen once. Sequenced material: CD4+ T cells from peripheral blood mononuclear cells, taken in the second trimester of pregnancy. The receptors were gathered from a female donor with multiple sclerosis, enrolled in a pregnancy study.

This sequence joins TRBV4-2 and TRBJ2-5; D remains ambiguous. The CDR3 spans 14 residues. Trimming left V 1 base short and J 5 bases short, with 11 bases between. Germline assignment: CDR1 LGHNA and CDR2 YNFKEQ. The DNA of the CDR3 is TGTGCCAGCAGCCAAGGTCGCGCTCACGAGACCCAGTACTTC. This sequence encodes CASSQGRAHETQYF.

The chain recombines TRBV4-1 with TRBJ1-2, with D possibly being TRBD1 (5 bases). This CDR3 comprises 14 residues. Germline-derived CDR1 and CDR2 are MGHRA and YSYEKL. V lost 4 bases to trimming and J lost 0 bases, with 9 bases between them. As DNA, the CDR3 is TGCGCCAGCAGCCGAGACAGTGCTAACTATGGCTACACCTTC. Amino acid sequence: CASSRDSANYGYTF.

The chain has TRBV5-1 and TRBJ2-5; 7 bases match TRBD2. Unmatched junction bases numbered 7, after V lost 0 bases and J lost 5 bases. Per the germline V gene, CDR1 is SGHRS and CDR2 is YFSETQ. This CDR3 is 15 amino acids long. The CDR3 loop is CASSLVSGGGETQYF. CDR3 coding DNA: TGCGCCAGCAGCTTGGTGTCGGGAGGAGGGGAGACCCAGTACTTC.

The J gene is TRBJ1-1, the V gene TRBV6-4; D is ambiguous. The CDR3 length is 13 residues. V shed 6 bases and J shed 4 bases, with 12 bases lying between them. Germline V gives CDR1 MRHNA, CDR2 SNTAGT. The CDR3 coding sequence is TGTGCCAGCAGCCCTGCCCCGGGCACTGAAGCTTTCTTT. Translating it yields CASSPAPGTEAFF.

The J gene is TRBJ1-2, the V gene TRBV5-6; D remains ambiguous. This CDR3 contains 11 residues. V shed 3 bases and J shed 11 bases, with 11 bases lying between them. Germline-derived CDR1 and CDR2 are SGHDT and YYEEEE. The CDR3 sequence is CASSSFSGYTF. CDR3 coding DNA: TGTGCCAGCAGCTCTTTTTCCGGGTACACCTTC. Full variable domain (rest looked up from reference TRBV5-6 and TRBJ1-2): DAGVTQSPTHLIKTRGQQVTLRCSPKSGHDTVSWYQQALGQGPQFIFQYYEEEERQRGNFPDRFSGHQFPNYSSELNVNALLLGDSALYLCASSSFSGYTFGSGTRLTVV.

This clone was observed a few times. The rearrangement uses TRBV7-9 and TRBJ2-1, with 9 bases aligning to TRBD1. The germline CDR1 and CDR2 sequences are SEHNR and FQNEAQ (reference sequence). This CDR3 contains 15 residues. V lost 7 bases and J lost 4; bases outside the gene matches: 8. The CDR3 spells CASNPGTGTYNEQFF. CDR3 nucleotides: TGTGCCAGCAACCCCGGGACAGGGACATACAATGAGCAGTTCTTC.

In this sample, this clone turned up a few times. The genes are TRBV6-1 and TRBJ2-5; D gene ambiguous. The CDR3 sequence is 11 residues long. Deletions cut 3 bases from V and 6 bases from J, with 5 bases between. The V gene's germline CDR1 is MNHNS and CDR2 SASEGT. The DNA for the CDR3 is TGTGCCAGCAGTGAGCGTAAGACCCAGTACTTC. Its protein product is CASSERKTQYF.

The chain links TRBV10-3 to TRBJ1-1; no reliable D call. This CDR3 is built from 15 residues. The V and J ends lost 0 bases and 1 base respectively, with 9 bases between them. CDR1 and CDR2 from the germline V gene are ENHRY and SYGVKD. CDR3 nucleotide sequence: TGTGCCATCAGTGAGTCCTCGACGGGGAACACTGAAGCTTTCTTT. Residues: CAISESSTGNTEAFF.

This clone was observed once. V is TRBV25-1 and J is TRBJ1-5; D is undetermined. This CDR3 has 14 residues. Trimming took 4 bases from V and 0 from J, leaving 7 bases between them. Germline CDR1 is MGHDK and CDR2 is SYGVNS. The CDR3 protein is CASSGRGSNQPQHF. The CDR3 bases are TGTGCCAGCAGTGGTCGGGGTAGCAATCAGCCCCAGCATTTT.

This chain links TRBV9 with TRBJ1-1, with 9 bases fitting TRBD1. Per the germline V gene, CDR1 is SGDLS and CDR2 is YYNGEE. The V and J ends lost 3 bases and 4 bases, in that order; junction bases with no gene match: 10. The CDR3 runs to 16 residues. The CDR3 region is CASSAVRQGGGTEAFF. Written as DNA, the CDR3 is TGTGCCAGCAGCGCAGTTAGACAGGGGGGGGGCACTGAAGCTTTCTTT.

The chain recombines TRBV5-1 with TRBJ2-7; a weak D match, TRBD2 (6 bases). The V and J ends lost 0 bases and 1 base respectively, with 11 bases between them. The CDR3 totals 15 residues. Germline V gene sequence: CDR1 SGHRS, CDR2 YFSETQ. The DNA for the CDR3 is TGCGCCAGCAGCTTGGTTGCGGGGAGTTCCTACGAGCAGTACTTC. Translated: CASSLVAGSSYEQYF.

The CDR3 reads CASSPGLAGVGETQYF. The CDR3 DNA reads TGTGCCAGCAGCCCTGGACTAGCGGGAGTGGGAGAGACCCAGTACTTC. The genes are TRBV7-3 and TRBJ2-5; 13 bases line up with TRBD2. Germline V gene lookup returns CDR1 SGHTA and CDR2 FQGTGA. CDR3 size: 16 residues. V was clipped by 5 bases and J by 4 bases; unmatched bases: 7.

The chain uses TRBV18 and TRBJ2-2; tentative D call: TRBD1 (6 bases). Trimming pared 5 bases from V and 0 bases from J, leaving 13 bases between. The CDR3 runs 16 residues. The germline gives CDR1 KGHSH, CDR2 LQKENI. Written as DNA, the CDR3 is TGTGCCAGCTCATTTTGGACAGCCGCGAACACCGGGGAGCTGTTTTTT. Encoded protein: CASSFWTAANTGELFF.

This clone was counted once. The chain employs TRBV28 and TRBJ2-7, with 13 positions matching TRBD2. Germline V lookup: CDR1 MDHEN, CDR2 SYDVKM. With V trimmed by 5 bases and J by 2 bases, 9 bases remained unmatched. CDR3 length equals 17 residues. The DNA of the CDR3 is TGTGCCAGCAGTCTAGGGACTAGCGGGGATATCCCCTACGAGCAGTACTTC. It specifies CASSLGTSGDIPYEQYF. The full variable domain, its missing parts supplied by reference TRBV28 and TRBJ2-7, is DVKVTQSSRYLVKRTGEKVFLECVQDMDHENMFWYRQDPGLGLRLIYFSYDVKMKEKGDIPEGYSVSREKKERFSLILESASTNQTSMYLCASSLGTSGDIPYEQYFGPGTRLTVT.

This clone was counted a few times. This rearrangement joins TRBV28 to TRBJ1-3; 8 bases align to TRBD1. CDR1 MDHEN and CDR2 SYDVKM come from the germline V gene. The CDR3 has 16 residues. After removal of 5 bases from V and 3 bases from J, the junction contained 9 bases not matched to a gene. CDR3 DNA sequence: TGTGCCAGCAGTCCCCCCCAGGGGGCCTTTGGAAACACCATATATTTT. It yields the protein CASSPPQGAFGNTIYF.

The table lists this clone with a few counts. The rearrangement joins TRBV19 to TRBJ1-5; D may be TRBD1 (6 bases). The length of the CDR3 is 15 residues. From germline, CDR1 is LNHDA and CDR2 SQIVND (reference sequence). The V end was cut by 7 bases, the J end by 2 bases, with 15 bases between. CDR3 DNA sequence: TGTGCCAGTATCCCCATACCAGGGGGCAATCAGCCCCAGCATTTT. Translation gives CASIPIPGGNQPQHF.

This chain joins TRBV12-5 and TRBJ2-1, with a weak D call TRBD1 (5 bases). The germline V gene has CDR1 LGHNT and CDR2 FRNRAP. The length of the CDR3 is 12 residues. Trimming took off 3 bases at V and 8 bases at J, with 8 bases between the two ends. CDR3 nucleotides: TGTGCTAGTGGTTTCTCCAGGGATGAGCAGTTCTTC. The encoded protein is CASGFSRDEQFF.

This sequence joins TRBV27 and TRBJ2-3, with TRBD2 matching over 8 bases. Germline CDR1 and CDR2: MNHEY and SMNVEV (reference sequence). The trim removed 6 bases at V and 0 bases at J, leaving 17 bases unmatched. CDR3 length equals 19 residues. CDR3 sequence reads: CASSRGLAVPARSTDTQYF. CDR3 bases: TGTGCCAGCAGCCGCGGACTAGCAGTCCCCGCACGAAGCACAGATACGCAGTATTTT.

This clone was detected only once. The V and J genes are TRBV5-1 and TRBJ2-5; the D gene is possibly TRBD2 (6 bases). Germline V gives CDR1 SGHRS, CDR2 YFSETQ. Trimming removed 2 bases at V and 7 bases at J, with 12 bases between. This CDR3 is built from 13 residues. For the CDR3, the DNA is TGCGCCAGCAGCTTCGGGCAGGGAGGGACCCAGTACTTC. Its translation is CASSFGQGGTQYF.

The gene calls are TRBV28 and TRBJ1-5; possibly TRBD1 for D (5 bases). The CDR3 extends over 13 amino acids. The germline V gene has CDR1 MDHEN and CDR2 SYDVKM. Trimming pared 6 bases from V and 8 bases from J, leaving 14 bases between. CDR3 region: CASRGQGRKPQHF. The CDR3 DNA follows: TGTGCCAGCAGGGGGCAGGGCAGGAAGCCCCAGCATTTT.

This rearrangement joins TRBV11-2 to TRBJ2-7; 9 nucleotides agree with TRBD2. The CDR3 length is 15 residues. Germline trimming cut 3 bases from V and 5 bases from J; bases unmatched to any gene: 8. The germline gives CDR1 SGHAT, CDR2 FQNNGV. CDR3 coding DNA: TGTGCCAGCAGCTTCCAAGCGGGAGGATCCCACGAGCAGTACTTC. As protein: CASSFQAGGSHEQYF.

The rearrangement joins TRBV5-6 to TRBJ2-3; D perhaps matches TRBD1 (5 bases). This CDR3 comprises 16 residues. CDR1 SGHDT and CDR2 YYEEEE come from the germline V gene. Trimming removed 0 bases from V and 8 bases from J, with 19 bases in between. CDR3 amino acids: CASSLGQTEPVATQYF. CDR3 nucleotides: TGTGCCAGCAGCTTGGGACAGACCGAGCCCGTCGCTACGCAGTATTTT.

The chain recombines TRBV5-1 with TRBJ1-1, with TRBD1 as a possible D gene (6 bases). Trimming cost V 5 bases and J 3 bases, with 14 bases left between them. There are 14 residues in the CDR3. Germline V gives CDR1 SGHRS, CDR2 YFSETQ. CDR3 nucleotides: TGCGCCAGCAGTTCCCTCAGGGGCGACACTGAAGCTTTCTTT. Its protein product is CASSSLRGDTEAFF.

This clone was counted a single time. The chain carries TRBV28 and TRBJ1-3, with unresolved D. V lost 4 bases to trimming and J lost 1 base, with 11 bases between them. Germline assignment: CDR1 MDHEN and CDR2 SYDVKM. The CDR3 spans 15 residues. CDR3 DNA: TGTGCCAGCAGTTCGCCCTTTAGATCTGGAAACACCATATATTTT. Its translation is CASSSPFRSGNTIYF.

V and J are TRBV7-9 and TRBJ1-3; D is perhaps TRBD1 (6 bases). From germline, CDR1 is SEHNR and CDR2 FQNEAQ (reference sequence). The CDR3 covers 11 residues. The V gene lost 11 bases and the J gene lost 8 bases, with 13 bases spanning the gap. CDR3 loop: CAHLNRDTIYF. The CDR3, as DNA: TGTGCCCATTTAAACAGGGACACCATATATTTT.

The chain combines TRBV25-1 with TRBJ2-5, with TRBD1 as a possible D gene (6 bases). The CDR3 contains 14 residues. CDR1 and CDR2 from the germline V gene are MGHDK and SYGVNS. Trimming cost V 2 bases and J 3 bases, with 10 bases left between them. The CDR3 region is CASSETGWEETQYF. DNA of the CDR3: TGTGCCAGCAGTGAAACAGGGTGGGAAGAGACCCAGTACTTC.

As DNA, the CDR3 is TGTGCCAGCAGTTTATCCCCCCAGGCCGAAAAACTGTTTTTT. Translating gives CASSLSPQAEKLFF. The V gene is TRBV28, the J gene TRBJ1-4; D is unresolved. CDR3 length: 14 amino acids. CDR1 and CDR2 from the germline V gene are MDHEN and SYDVKM. Trimming took off 1 base at V and 8 bases at J, with 11 bases between the two ends.

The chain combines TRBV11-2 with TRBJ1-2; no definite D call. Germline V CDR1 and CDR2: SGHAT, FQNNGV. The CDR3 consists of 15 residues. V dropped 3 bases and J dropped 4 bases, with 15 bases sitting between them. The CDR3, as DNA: TGTGCCAGCAGCTTTTCGTCGGGGAGCGGCTATGGCTACACCTTC. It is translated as CASSFSSGSGYGYTF.